This TCR beta chain was sequenced in a study of blood T cell repertoires in COVID-19. As for the study in general: Sites across the United States, Italy and Spain contributed samples from acute and convalescent COVID-19. T cells, B-cell-depleted T cells, or PBMCs provided the cDNA or gDNA that served as material.

The CDR3 has 16 amino acids. Trimming removed 0 bases from V and 8 bases from J; junction bases left unmatched: 6. Germline V gene sequence: CDR1 MRHNA, CDR2 SNTAGT. Seattle researchers signed up patients amid active infection and tracked them longitudinally. Original methodology: Estimated nucleated cell counts came from reference gene primer amplification. Method: immunoSEQ multiplex PCR; TCRdb's copy keeps in-frame clones and lacks some. Clonal size and the V and J genes are those of that table, whereas D and trimming came from the DNA. The profile shows some 270,000 clones, 70% to 85% of them singletons.

The chain is built from TRBV6-4 and TRBJ2-1, with 11 nucleotides matching TRBD2. This receptor was identified in a human donor with COVID-19, enrolled during active disease. The donor label of this sample is uncertain. Sequencing was done on a sample of peripheral blood. In DNA, the CDR3 is TGTGCCAGCAGTGACTCAGGGACTAGCGGCGGCGATGAGCAGTTCTTC. This codes for CASSDSGTSGGDEQFF.